A single sample is the source of the 32 T cell receptor beta chains below, sequenced in a study of CD8+CD57+ T cells in acquired aplastic anemia. Genomic DNA, serving as template, underwent TCR beta VDJ and CDR3 profiling. TCRdb processed the reads anew with MiXCR; each CDR3 protein has one entry. The sample carries about 180,000 distinct CDR3 sequences, around 50% recorded once. Patients picked for sequencing had shown CD8+CD57+ cell expansion detected by flow cytometry. The sample consisted of sorted CD4+, CD8+, or CD8+CD57+ T cells (not recorded which) from PBMCs. The source is a human donor with aplastic anemia.

V gene TRBV10-3 combines with J gene TRBJ1-1, with a tentative D call TRBD1 (6 bases). V dropped 7 bases and J dropped 1 base, with 10 bases sitting between them. Germline V gene lookup returns CDR1 ENHRY and CDR2 SYGVKD. The CDR3 sequence is 13 residues long. The CDR3 DNA reads TGTGCCATCACGGGGACAACGAACACTGAAGCTTTCTTT. Translating gives CAITGTTNTEAFF.

The chain couples TRBV2 to TRBJ2-1, with 7 bases that match TRBD1. The CDR3 contains 14 residues. Per germline, CDR1 SNHLY and CDR2 FYNNEI. Trimming at V came to 7 bases and at J to 3 bases, leaving 6 bases not matched to a gene. This CDR3 reads CASTQGGFYNEQFF. DNA for the CDR3: TGTGCCAGCACCCAAGGGGGCTTCTACAATGAGCAGTTCTTC.

The rearrangement joins TRBV5-1 to TRBJ2-4; 8 bases agree with TRBD2. This CDR3 comprises 14 residues. Losses at the gene ends were 2 bases for V and 7 bases for J; bases not matched to a gene: 5. From germline, CDR1 is SGHRS and CDR2 YFSETQ. CDR3 coding DNA: TGCGCCAGCAGCTTCGGCGGGAGGAAGAACATTCAGTACTTC. Its translation is CASSFGGRKNIQYF.

This rearrangement joins TRBV10-3 to TRBJ2-7; D may be TRBD2 (5 bases). The CDR3 has 14 residues. V dropped 6 bases and J dropped 5 bases, with 17 bases sitting between them. Germline CDR1 reads ENHRY; CDR2 reads SYGVKD. The CDR3 region has the DNA TGTGCCATCAGACCTAGCCCCTGGTGGAACGAGCAGTACTTC. It yields the protein CAIRPSPWWNEQYF.

In this sample, this clonotype turned up many times. The V and J genes are TRBV20-1 and TRBJ2-1, with 8 bases that match TRBD2. This CDR3 spans 13 amino acids. Looked up from germline, CDR1 is DFQATT and CDR2 is SNEGSKA (reference sequence). V lost 0 bases to trimming and J lost 10 bases; unmatched junction nucleotides: 5. The CDR3 here is CSAREAAGGEQFF. The DNA for the CDR3 is TGCAGTGCTAGAGAGGCGGCGGGGGGAGAGCAGTTCTTC.

This clonotype was seen ten or more times. This sequence joins TRBV7-9 and TRBJ2-7; 11 nucleotides align to TRBD2. CDR3 size: 14 residues. The V and J ends lost 4 bases and 4 bases, in that order; junction bases with no gene match: 3. Germline CDR1 reads SEHNR; CDR2 reads FQNEAQ (reference sequence). The CDR3, as DNA: TGTGCCAGCAGCTCTAGCGGGGGGCCGTACGAGCAGTACTTC. Translating gives CASSSSGGPYEQYF.

Ten or more counts support this clonotype. The CDR3 DNA reads as TGTGCCATCAACGAAGGGGGACTAGCGGGGCACTACGAGCAGTACTTC. This translates into CAINEGGLAGHYEQYF. This chain joins TRBV10-3 and TRBJ2-7, with TRBD2 matching over 13 bases. The J segment lost 3 bases and the V segment lost 7 bases, leaving 9 bases of the junction unmatched. The CDR3 runs to 16 residues. CDR1 is ENHRY and CDR2 is SYGVKD in the germline V gene.

This clonotype appeared many times. This chain joins TRBV20-1 and TRBJ2-1; 7 positions agree with TRBD2. This CDR3 region has 17 residues. V shed 0 bases and J 2 bases; nucleotides not matched to a gene: 10. Germline V gene sequence: CDR1 DFQATT, CDR2 SNEGSKA (reference sequence). This chain's CDR3 is CSARDSGPSGPYNEQFF. The CDR3, as DNA: TGCAGTGCTAGAGATAGTGGACCTAGCGGCCCCTACAATGAGCAGTTCTTC.

J is TRBJ2-7 and V is TRBV2, with 7 positions matching TRBD1. The CDR3 runs to 17 residues. The J segment lost 0 bases and the V segment lost 7 bases, leaving 15 bases of the junction unmatched. Germline CDR1 is SNHLY and CDR2 is FYNNEI. CDR3 bases: TGTGCCAGCACAAGGGACAGTGGTTTGGTGCGCTCCTACGAGCAGTACTTC. Its protein is CASTRDSGLVRSYEQYF.

The rearrangement joins TRBV15 to TRBJ2-1; TRBD2 is a possible D gene (5 bases). Germline V gene sequence: CDR1 LNHNV, CDR2 YYDKDF (reference sequence). Trimming took off 6 bases at V and 1 base at J, with 7 bases between the two ends. CDR3 length equals 13 residues. In DNA form, the CDR3 reads TGTGCCACCAGGGGCGGGTCCTACAATGAGCAGTTCTTC. Translating gives CATRGGSYNEQFF.

This clonotype was seen many times. The chain combines TRBV9 with TRBJ1-4; D is uncertain. V lost 0 bases to trimming and J lost 5 bases, with 5 bases between them. The CDR3 is 13 amino acids. Germline CDR1 and CDR2: SGDLS and YYNGEE. CDR3 residues: CASSVGVNEKLFF. The CDR3 coding sequence is TGTGCCAGCAGCGTAGGCGTGAATGAAAAACTGTTTTTT. The whole variable domain, filled in from reference TRBV9 and TRBJ1-4, reads DSGVTQTPKHLITATGQRVTLRCSPRSGDLSVYWYQQSLDQGLQFLIQYYNGEERAKGNILERFSAQQFPDLHSELNLSSLELGDSALYFCASSVGVNEKLFFGSGTQLSVL.

The chain links TRBV9 to TRBJ1-1, with a possible D match to TRBD1 (5 bases). There are 17 residues in the CDR3. V gave up 1 base and J gave up 1 base, with 17 bases separating them. The germline V gene has CDR1 SGDLS and CDR2 YYNGEE. The CDR3 DNA sequence: TGTGCCAGCAGCGTAACCCAGGGCCTTGGAGAGAACACTGAAGCTTTCTTT. Protein product: CASSVTQGLGENTEAFF.

This sequence joins TRBV7-9 and TRBJ2-7; 7 bases are a match to TRBD2. The V gene's germline CDR1 is SEHNR and CDR2 FQNEAQ (reference sequence). Trimming cost V 0 bases and J 0 bases; bases outside gene matches: 2. The CDR3 totals 15 residues. CDR3 residues: CASSLAAGNSYEQYF. DNA for the CDR3: TGTGCCAGCAGCTTAGCAGCGGGAAACTCCTACGAGCAGTACTTC. Full variable domain (missing parts from reference TRBV7-9 and TRBJ2-7): DTGVSQNPRHKITKRGQNVTFRCDPISEHNRLYWYRQTLGQGPEFLTYFQNEAQLEKSRLLSDRFSAERPKGSFSTLEIQRTEQGDSAMYLCASSLAAGNSYEQYFGPGTRLTVT.

The genes are TRBV12-3 or TRBV12-4 and TRBJ2-1, with 7 bases fitting TRBD1. V was pared by 7 bases and J by 3 bases, with 3 bases of the junction left unmatched. CDR3 length: 13 residues. In DNA, the CDR3 is TGTGCCAGCATCGGGACAGACTACAATGAGCAGTTCTTC. This translates into CASIGTDYNEQFF.

V is TRBV2 and J is TRBJ2-5; 15 nucleotides agree with TRBD2. Germline assignment: CDR1 SNHLY and CDR2 FYNNEI. Losses at the gene ends were 0 bases for V and 4 bases for J; bases not matched to a gene: 3. The CDR3 spans 17 residues. The chain's CDR3 is CASSEAGLAGGLETQYF. CDR3 DNA: TGTGCCAGCAGTGAAGCCGGACTAGCGGGGGGGCTAGAGACCCAGTACTTC.

Concerning this clonotype: Given a much more abundant clone one base away, this may be a read error. The chain couples TRBV6-2 or TRBV6-3 to TRBJ1-6; D may be TRBD1 (5 bases). The CDR3 length is 14 residues. V was cut by 7 bases and J by 6 bases, with 13 bases left in between. CDR1 and CDR2 (germline): MNHEY, SVGEGT. The CDR3 DNA follows: TGTGCCAGCAAGAAGGACACGAGTAATTCACCCCTCCACTTT. Amino acid sequence: CASKKDTSNSPLHF.

V usage is TRBV20-1 and J usage is TRBJ1-6; D gene ambiguous. With 0 bases removed from V and 1 base from J, the gap between germline ends came to 10 bases. CDR1 is DFQATT, CDR2 SNEGSKA, per germline (reference sequence). This CDR3 region has 16 residues. The CDR3 here is CSARDRRGSYNSPLHF. CDR3 bases: TGCAGTGCTAGAGATCGTAGAGGTTCCTATAATTCACCCCTCCACTTT.

This clonotype was observed many times. The CDR3 DNA is TGTGCCAGCAGTACCGGGATGAACACTGAAGCTTTCTTT. This translates into CASSTGMNTEAFF. This chain connects TRBV2 to TRBJ1-1; no clear D gene. Germline CDR1 and CDR2: SNHLY and FYNNEI. V lost 5 bases and J lost 0, with 7 bases in between. The CDR3 totals 13 residues.

J is TRBJ2-5 and V is TRBV15, with no clear D. The germline gives CDR1 LNHNV, CDR2 YYDKDF (reference sequence). This CDR3 spans 13 amino acids. V lost 2 bases and J 5 bases, leaving 9 bases between the germline ends. This CDR3 reads CATSRTTGETQYF. For the CDR3, the DNA is TGTGCCACCAGCAGAACCACGGGCGAGACCCAGTACTTC. Looking up the rest from reference TRBV15 and TRBJ2-5 gives the full variable domain: DAMVIQNPRYQVTQFGKPVTLSCSQTLNHNVMYWYQQKSSQAPKLLFHYYDKDFNNEADTPDNFQSRRPNTSFCFLDIRSPGLGDTAMYLCATSRTTGETQYFGPGTRLLVL.

This clonotype was seen more than once but under ten times. The V gene is TRBV10-3, the J gene TRBJ1-3; 7 bases align to TRBD1. The J segment lost 3 bases and the V segment lost 5 bases, leaving 13 bases of the junction unmatched. The length of the CDR3 is 17 residues. Germline assignment: CDR1 ENHRY and CDR2 SYGVKD. CDR3 nucleotides: TGTGCCATCAGTTATCCCAGTGACAGGGCCAGTGGAAACACCATATATTTT. This gives the protein CAISYPSDRASGNTIYF.

This clonotype came up a few times. A much larger clonotype is one base distant, so this may be a read error. The rearrangement joins TRBV9 to TRBJ2-4; D is perhaps TRBD1 or TRBD2 (5 bases each). This CDR3 has 17 residues. Germline V gene lookup returns CDR1 SGDLS and CDR2 YYNGEE. V lost 3 bases and J lost 7, with 23 bases in between. CDR3 residues: CASSASIPGRGRNIQYF. The CDR3, as DNA: TGTGCCAGCAGCGCGAGCATACCGGGACGGGGTAGGAACATTCAGTACTTC.

This clonotype came up many times. The J gene is TRBJ1-1, the V gene TRBV5-1; D gene unclear. Trimming cost V 10 bases and J 5 bases, with 12 bases left between them. The V gene's germline CDR1 is SGHRS and CDR2 YFSETQ. The CDR3 consists of 11 residues. The CDR3 nucleotides are TGCGCCCGGACGGAAATAACTGAAGCTTTCTTT. This sequence encodes CARTEITEAFF.

This clonotype occurred a few times. This chain connects TRBV5-4 to TRBJ1-4; D is possibly TRBD1 (5 bases). The germline V gene has CDR1 SGHNT and CDR2 YYREEE (reference sequence). This CDR3 comprises 19 residues. The V and J ends lost 1 base and 0 bases respectively, with 19 bases between them. DNA of the CDR3: TGTGCCAGCAGCTTGTATGGGGGGATTGGGTCAACAACTAATGAAAAACTGTTTTTT. Protein product: CASSLYGGIGSTTNEKLFF.

The chain has TRBV10-3 and TRBJ1-6; weak D call: TRBD1 (5 bases). V was pared by 11 bases and J by 7 bases, with 18 bases between. The CDR3 sequence is 14 residues long. Germline V gene lookup returns CDR1 ENHRY and CDR2 SYGVKD. The CDR3: CAVTGTDGNSPLHF. In DNA, the CDR3 is TGTGCCGTTACCGGGACCGATGGGAATTCACCCCTCCACTTT.

This clonotype was seen many times. In nucleotides, the CDR3 is TGCAGCGGCAGGACAGGGGGCCAGGAGACCCAGTACTTC. Translation: CSGRTGGQETQYF. The chain carries TRBV29-1 and TRBJ2-5; 11 nucleotides line up with TRBD1. CDR3 size: 13 residues. V trimming: 7 bases; J trimming: 5 bases; junction bases outside the gene matches: 6. The germline gives CDR1 SQVTM, CDR2 ANQGSEA.

This clonotype was observed many times. This chain links TRBV11-2 with TRBJ2-7; D is possibly TRBD1 (6 bases). Trimming removed 4 bases from V and 5 bases from J, with 18 bases in between. CDR1 and CDR2 (germline): SGHAT, FQNNGV. The CDR3 is made up of 15 amino acids. The CDR3 coding sequence is TGTGCCAGCAGCTCCTCCGGGACACCTATTAACGAGCAGTACTTC. Translating gives CASSSSGTPINEQYF.

The V and J genes are TRBV15 and TRBJ2-1; D might be TRBD1 or TRBD2, each matching 6 bases. Deletions cut 5 bases from V and 7 bases from J, with 15 bases between. This CDR3 has 14 amino acids. Germline loops: CDR1 LNHNV, CDR2 YYDKDF (reference sequence). CDR3 bases: TGTGCCACCAGCTCCTCGGGGGCCTGGAATGAGCAGTTCTTC. Its protein is CATSSSGAWNEQFF.

This clonotype was picked up many times. As DNA, the CDR3 is TGTGCCAGCACCCAGGCGGGGCAGCTTGGAGATACGCAGTATTTT. Translated: CASTQAGQLGDTQYF. The rearrangement joins TRBV2 to TRBJ2-3, with D perhaps TRBD2 (6 bases). The CDR3 sequence is 15 residues long. Germline CDR1 is SNHLY and CDR2 is FYNNEI. Trimming cost V 7 bases and J 5 bases, with 19 bases left between them. Filled out from reference TRBV2 and TRBJ2-3, the complete variable domain reads EPEVTQTPSHQVTQMGQEVILRCVPISNHLYFYWYRQILGQKVEFLVSFYNNEISEKSEIFDDQFSVERPDGSNFTLKIRSTKLEDSAMYFCASTQAGQLGDTQYFGPGTRLTVL.

The J gene is TRBJ1-2, the V gene TRBV28; possibly TRBD1 for D (5 bases). V was clipped by 8 bases and J by 5 bases, with 9 bases between them. Germline V lookup: CDR1 MDHEN, CDR2 SYDVKM. This CDR3 contains 11 residues. The CDR3 DNA follows: TGTGCCAGCGGAGGGGAATATGGCTACACCTTC. This encodes CASGGEYGYTF.

Details on this clonotype: This could be a read error, since a much larger clone is one nucleotide away. The gene calls are TRBV19 and TRBJ1-5; D is ambiguous. The CDR3 spans 16 residues. Germline loops: CDR1 LNHDA, CDR2 SQIVND (reference sequence). Trimming left V 3 bases short and J 3 bases short, with 15 bases between. The CDR3 reads CASSIVQIRDNQPQHF. The CDR3 DNA sequence: TGTGCCAGTAGTATTGTCCAGATAAGGGACAATCAGCCCCAGCATTTT. Full variable domain (remainder filled in from reference TRBV19 and TRBJ1-5): DGGITQSPKYLFRKEGQNVTLSCEQNLNHDAMYWYRQDPGQGLRLIYYSQIVNDFQKGDIAEGYSVSREKKESFPLTVTSAQKNPTAFYLCASSIVQIRDNQPQHFGDGTRLSIL.

This chain uses TRBV20-1 with TRBJ1-2; D is undetermined. Looked up from germline, CDR1 is DFQATT and CDR2 is SNEGSKA (reference sequence). CDR3 size: 14 residues. The germline V and J ends were trimmed by 1 base and 0 bases, with 9 bases remaining between them. This chain's CDR3 is CSARAPRTNYGYTF. CDR3 DNA sequence: TGCAGTGCTAGAGCCCCTAGAACTAACTATGGCTACACCTTC.

This clonotype showed up many times. The rearrangement joins TRBV5-5 to TRBJ1-3; no clear D. Germline V gene data show CDR1 as SGHKS and CDR2 as YYEKEE (reference sequence). The CDR3 spans 14 residues. The germline V and J ends were trimmed by 0 bases and 3 bases, with 7 bases remaining between them. CDR3 coding DNA: TGTGCCAGCAGCTTGGACGGGATTGGAAACACCATATATTTT. Its protein product is CASSLDGIGNTIYF.